These 8 T cell receptor beta chains originate from one sample sequenced in a study of cytotoxic CD8 clonotypes in ibrutinib-treated CLL. The repertoire was sequenced with immunoSEQ multiplex PCR; TCRdb's copy has only in-frame clones and lacks some. This sample carries about 130,000 clones, around 80% of them seen once, and the ten largest clones take more than 10%. The sequencing used PBMCs, collected after 12 months of ibrutinib treatment. Source of these receptors: a human donor with chronic lymphocytic leukemia.

CDR3 amino acids: CATSQGNQPQHF. The CDR3 DNA reads TGTGCCACCAGCCAGGGAAATCAGCCCCAGCATTTT. The chain carries TRBV10-3 and TRBJ1-5, with a weak D call TRBD1 (5 bases). Germline CDR1 and CDR2: ENHRY and SYGVKD. The CDR3 consists of 12 residues. The germline V and J ends were trimmed by 10 bases and 4 bases, with 11 bases remaining between them.

The rearrangement joins TRBV10-3 to TRBJ2-2; D gene uncertain. CDR3 length: 15 residues. Germline V gene sequence: CDR1 ENHRY, CDR2 SYGVKD. Trimming removed 7 bases at V and 0 bases at J, with 12 bases between. The CDR3 is CAITLGLANTGELFF. The CDR3 coding sequence is TGTGCCATCACTCTAGGGCTGGCGAACACCGGGGAGCTGTTTTTT.

This clone was seen a single time. V gene TRBV9 combines with J gene TRBJ1-1; D gene unclear. CDR3 length: 17 residues. The germline V and J ends were trimmed by 3 bases and 2 bases, with 20 bases remaining between them. CDR1 and CDR2 (germline): SGDLS, YYNGEE. The CDR3: CASSARDILDTNTEAFF. CDR3 coding DNA: TGTGCCAGCAGCGCTCGCGACATCCTCGACACAAACACTGAAGCTTTCTTT. Filled out from reference TRBV9 and TRBJ1-1, the complete variable domain reads DSGVTQTPKHLITATGQRVTLRCSPRSGDLSVYWYQQSLDQGLQFLIQYYNGEERAKGNILERFSAQQFPDLHSELNLSSLELGDSALYFCASSARDILDTNTEAFFGQGTRLTVV.

The chain couples TRBV19 to TRBJ2-3, with 8 nucleotides matching TRBD1. The ends lost 3 bases at V and 0 bases at J; junction bases unmatched: 11. The CDR3 totals 18 residues. From germline, CDR1 is LNHDA and CDR2 SQIVND (reference sequence). In DNA form, the CDR3 reads TGTGCCAGTAGTATGGACAGGGAATTTCTCTCTAGCACAGATACGCAGTATTTT. It specifies CASSMDREFLSSTDTQYF.

The chain has TRBV7-2 and TRBJ1-1, with no clear D. Trimming shortened V by 3 bases and J by 1 base, and 9 bases separated the two germline ends. The CDR3 contains 14 residues. CDR1 and CDR2 (germline): SGHTA, FQGNSA. The CDR3 nucleotides are TGTGCCAGCAGCTTCGGTGGTGGGAACACTGAAGCTTTCTTT. This codes for CASSFGGGNTEAFF.

The J gene is TRBJ1-1, the V gene TRBV18; possibly TRBD1 for D (5 bases). V gave up 0 bases and J gave up 4 bases, with 12 bases separating them. This CDR3 has 15 residues. The germline V gene has CDR1 KGHSH and CDR2 LQKENI. The CDR3 sequence is CASSPPPLRGTEAFF. In DNA, the CDR3 is TGTGCCAGCTCACCACCTCCTTTGAGGGGCACTGAAGCTTTCTTT.

The chain uses TRBV6-5 and TRBJ1-4; the D is unclear. V lost 6 bases, J lost 3 bases, and 11 bases lay in between. The CDR3 extends over 14 amino acids. CDR1 and CDR2 (germline): MNHEY, SVGAGI. Written as DNA, the CDR3 is TGTGCCAGCAGCCCCCGAGACTCTAATGAAAAACTGTTTTTT. Translated: CASSPRDSNEKLFF.

J is TRBJ2-1 and V is TRBV15, with 9 bases identical to TRBD2. This CDR3 is 12 amino acids long. Losses at the gene ends were 5 bases for V and 8 bases for J; bases not matched to a gene: 1. Germline loops: CDR1 LNHNV, CDR2 YYDKDF (reference sequence). CDR3 amino acids: CATSPSGDEQFF. The CDR3 nucleotides are TGTGCCACCAGCCCTAGCGGGGATGAGCAGTTCTTC.